This TCR beta chain appears in the sequencing data of a study of beta chain features in type 1 diabetes. All of the isolated RNA was reverse transcribed, so expressed TCRB transcripts were sequenced. Produced via immunoSEQ multiplex PCR; TCRdb's table is partial and in-frame only. Of 150,000 to 200,000 clones in the sample, 7.5% to 10% were seen once. The trim removed 4 bases at V and 3 bases at J, leaving 3 bases unmatched. CDR1 is GTSNPN and CDR2 is SVGIG in the germline V gene (reference sequence). The CDR3 consists of 13 residues. This clone was detected a few times. This chain connects TRBV30 to TRBJ2-3, with 8 bases aligning to TRBD2. This TCR derives from a woman aged 18-30 years in good health. The sequenced sample consisted of central memory CD4+ T cells from blood. CDR3 sequence: CAWTRGDTDTQYF. The CDR3 DNA sequence: TGTGCCTGGACGCGGGGGGATACAGATACGCAGTATTTT.